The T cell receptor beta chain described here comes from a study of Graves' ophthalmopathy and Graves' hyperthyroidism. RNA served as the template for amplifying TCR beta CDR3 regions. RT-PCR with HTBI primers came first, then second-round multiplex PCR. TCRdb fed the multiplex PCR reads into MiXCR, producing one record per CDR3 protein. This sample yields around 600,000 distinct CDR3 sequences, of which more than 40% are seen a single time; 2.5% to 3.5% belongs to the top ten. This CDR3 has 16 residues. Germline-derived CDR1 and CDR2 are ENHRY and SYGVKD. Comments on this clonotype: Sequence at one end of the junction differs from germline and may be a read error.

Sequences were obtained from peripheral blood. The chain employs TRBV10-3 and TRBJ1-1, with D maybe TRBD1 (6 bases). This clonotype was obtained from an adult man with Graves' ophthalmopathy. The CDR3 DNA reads TGTGCCAGCAGTTCGAGACCCTTGACAGGGAACACTGAAGCTTTCTTT. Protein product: CASSSRPLTGNTEAFF.